What follows are 14 T cell receptor beta chains derived from one specimen sequenced in a study of blood T cell repertoires in COVID-19. Sequenced by immunoSEQ multiplex PCR; TCRdb stores in-frame clones only, minus some. The sample contains about 13,000 clones, 65% to 90% of which appear only once. The sequencing input was peripheral blood. The receptor source for this set is an elderly man with acute or convalescent COVID-19.

This clone was found once. This chain joins TRBV5-8 and TRBJ1-1; no definite D call. The V and J ends lost 4 bases and 1 base respectively, with 17 bases between them. The CDR3 is 16 amino acids. Germline CDR1 and CDR2: SGHTS and YDEGEE. The CDR3 sequence: CASSVDGWRRNTEAFF. For the CDR3, the DNA is TGTGCCAGCAGCGTAGACGGTTGGCGGAGGAACACTGAAGCTTTCTTT.

The chain uses TRBV18 and TRBJ2-1; a weak D match, TRBD2 (5 bases). The CDR3 consists of 15 residues. Trimming left V 3 bases short and J 3 bases short, with 12 bases between. Germline loops: CDR1 KGHSH, CDR2 LQKENI. CDR3 DNA sequence: TGTGCCAGCTCACCGGATCTTGACTACTACAATGAGCAGTTCTTC. Translation gives CASSPDLDYYNEQFF.

This rearrangement joins TRBV2 to TRBJ2-1; D is unclear. CDR1 is SNHLY and CDR2 is FYNNEI in the germline V gene. V lost 6 bases and J 1 base, leaving 13 bases between the germline ends. The CDR3 loop spans 15 amino acids. In nucleotides, the CDR3 is TGTGCCAGCAGCCAACTTAGCCTATCCTACAATGAGCAGTTCTTC. Translated: CASSQLSLSYNEQFF.

This chain links TRBV27 with TRBJ1-5; no reliable D call. This CDR3 comprises 16 residues. V lost 0 bases to trimming and J lost 1 base, with 10 bases between them. Germline CDR1 MNHEY, CDR2 SMNVEV (reference sequence). The CDR3 is CASSLSSAGSNQPQHF. CDR3 nucleotides: TGTGCCAGCAGTTTATCGTCCGCGGGGAGCAATCAGCCCCAGCATTTT.

Here the CDR3 DNA reads TGCGCCAGCGCACCCGACAGGGTGACTCAGCCCCAGCATTTT. As protein: CASAPDRVTQPQHF. The rearrangement uses TRBV5-1 and TRBJ1-5, with TRBD1 matching over 7 bases. CDR1 and CDR2 from the germline V gene are SGHRS and YFSETQ. The CDR3 length is 14 residues. The V segment lost 7 bases and the J segment 6 bases; nucleotides outside the gene matches: 10.

The chain links TRBV19 to TRBJ1-2, with TRBD1 identical over 8 bases. CDR1 is LNHDA, CDR2 SQIVND, per germline (reference sequence). Germline trimming cut 3 bases from V and 3 bases from J; bases unmatched to any gene: 6. The CDR3 consists of 15 residues. The CDR3 protein is CASSMWTGYDYGYTF. The CDR3 DNA reads TGTGCCAGTAGTATGTGGACAGGGTACGACTATGGCTACACCTTC.

This sequence joins TRBV11-2 and TRBJ1-3; D unclear. Germline loops: CDR1 SGHAT, CDR2 FQNNGV. V lost 1 base and J 9 bases, leaving 19 bases between the germline ends. The length of the CDR3 is 16 residues. The CDR3 bases are TGTGCCAGCAGCTTAGGAGGTACGGCGAGTCAAGCCACCATATATTTT. Translated: CASSLGGTASQATIYF. Supplemented by reference TRBV11-2 and TRBJ1-3, the full variable domain reads EAGVAQSPRYKIIEKRQSVAFWCNPISGHATLYWYQQILGQGPKLLIQFQNNGVVDDSQLPKDRFSAERLKGVDSTLKIQPAKLEDSAVYLCASSLGGTASQATIYFGEGSWLTVV.

The gene calls are TRBV5-3 and TRBJ1-1; D remains ambiguous. TRBV5-3 is an ORF; its function is uncertain. This CDR3 is 14 amino acids long. The germline V and J ends were trimmed by 0 bases and 2 bases, with 8 bases remaining between them. The CDR3 nucleotides are TGTGCCAGAAGCTTGGCCTCTCCTAACACTGAAGCTTTCTTT. Protein: CARSLASPNTEAFF.

This clone is a singleton in its sample. The V and J genes are TRBV7-9 and TRBJ2-7; 7 positions agree with TRBD1. The CDR3 is made up of 16 amino acids. Germline V gives CDR1 SEHNR, CDR2 FQNEAQ (reference sequence). V lost 4 bases to trimming and J lost 5 bases; unmatched junction nucleotides: 14. CDR3 DNA sequence: TGTGCCAGCAGCTCCCCTATTCGACAGGGACATGACGAGCAGTACTTC. This encodes CASSSPIRQGHDEQYF. The whole variable domain, filled in from reference TRBV7-9 and TRBJ2-7, reads DTGVSQNPRHKITKRGQNVTFRCDPISEHNRLYWYRQTLGQGPEFLTYFQNEAQLEKSRLLSDRFSAERPKGSFSTLEIQRTEQGDSAMYLCASSSPIRQGHDEQYFGPGTRLTVT.

The genes are TRBV3-1 (or the pseudogene TRBV3-2) and TRBJ1-2; the D gene is possibly TRBD1 (5 bases). Germline V gene lookup returns CDR1 LGHDT and CDR2 YNNKEL (reference sequence). The CDR3 is 16 residues long. V lost 1 base and J 7 bases, leaving 19 bases between the germline ends. The CDR3 DNA sequence: TGTGCCAGCAGCCAAGGGGGGGGATCGAATTCTGGTGGCTACACCTTC. Encoded protein: CASSQGGGSNSGGYTF.

The V call is TRBV5-1, the J call TRBJ2-7; possible D gene TRBD2, 7 bases. The CDR3 is 14 residues long. V shed 6 bases and J shed 1 base, with 14 bases lying between them. Germline assignment: CDR1 SGHRS and CDR2 YFSETQ. The CDR3 sequence is CASNRGGTSYEQYF. Written as DNA, the CDR3 is TGCGCCAGCAACCGGGGAGGGACATCCTACGAGCAGTACTTC.

The count of this clone is one. The chain links TRBV6-1 to TRBJ1-5; unclear D gene. This CDR3 region has 18 residues. Looked up from germline, CDR1 is MNHNS and CDR2 is SASEGT. Trimming shortened V by 0 bases and J by 1 base, and 16 bases separated the two germline ends. The DNA for the CDR3 is TGTGCCAGCAGTGAAGCGCTTAGAAGAGGGATAAGCAATCAGCCCCAGCATTTT. The encoded protein is CASSEALRRGISNQPQHF.

This clone was counted between two and nine times. This chain uses TRBV27 with TRBJ1-1, with 8 positions matching TRBD1. Germline CDR1 and CDR2: MNHEY and SMNVEV (reference sequence). With V trimmed by 5 bases and J by 1 base, 12 bases remained unmatched. The CDR3 is 17 amino acids. CDR3 amino acids: CASSAYSRGRENTEAFF. In nucleotides, the CDR3 is TGTGCCAGCAGTGCTTATTCCAGGGGGCGAGAGAACACTGAAGCTTTCTTT.

This clone was seen only once. This chain uses TRBV5-6 with TRBJ2-4; D is uncertain. Trimming took 1 base from V and 0 from J, leaving 5 bases between them. This CDR3 is 14 amino acids long. The V gene's germline CDR1 is SGHDT and CDR2 YYEEEE. The CDR3 spells CASSLTIAKNIQYF. CDR3 sequence (DNA): TGTGCCAGCAGCTTGACTATAGCCAAAAACATTCAGTACTTC.